This T cell receptor beta chain derives from a study of shared clonotypes between healthy human individuals. Overall study: Plates per donor: three CD4 naive, three CD4 memory, two CD8 naive, one CD8 memory.

CD45RO-negative, CCR7-positively selected cells formed the naive CD8 fraction, excluding terminally differentiated effector memory CD45RA+ cells. All donors were healthy HIV-negative adults lacking recent acute infections or vaccinations. Sequenced by immunoSEQ multiplex PCR; TCRdb stores in-frame clones only, minus some. The top ten hold 0.9% to 1.3% of the sample, which has millions of clones, about 95% seen once. Germline V gene data show CDR1 as PRHDT and CDR2 as FYEKMQ (reference sequence). The V gene end was trimmed by 6 bases and the J gene end by 4 bases; junction bases not matched to a gene: 14. This CDR3 has 16 residues.

This chain links TRBV13 with TRBJ2-7; TRBD1 matches 8 bases. This TCR was sampled from a young man in good health. Sequences were obtained from naive CD8+ T cells sorted from blood. Here the CDR3 DNA reads TGTGCCAGCAGACTCCTAATGGACAGGGACGGATACGAGCAGTACTTC. It translates to CASRLLMDRDGYEQYF.